The rows below give T cell receptor beta chains drawn from one sample of a study of blood T cells in healthy people across ages. TCRdb reprocessed the 5' RACE reads via MiXCR and lists one record per CDR3 protein. Among around 1.5 million distinct CDR3 sequences, 42% were seen once, and the ten largest hold roughly 8.2%. The sample was blood. The receptors here all came from a young woman in good health. CDR3s include the opening cysteine and the closing phenylalanine or tryptophan. D genes are given only for firm matches. The size field is filled for only some rows; it gives once, few, many or a size class.

V	size	D	J	DNA	CDR3
TRBV2	-	TRBD2	TRBJ2-1	TGTGCCAGCAGTGTTAGCGGGTTAACGTGGAATGAGCAGTTCTTC	CASSVSGLTWNEQFF
TRBV12-3/TRBV12-4	few	TRBD1	TRBJ1-2	TGTGCCAGCAGTTGGGGGACAGCCCTAATCTATGGCTACACCTTC	CASSWGTALIYGYTF
TRBV10-3	-	-	TRBJ2-2	TGTGCCATCAGGTTAGGTGGGACCGGGGAGCTGTTTTTT	CAIRLGGTGELFF
TRBV6-2/TRBV6-3	-	-	TRBJ2-7	TGTGCCAGCAGAGGGGATCCGACCTCCTACGAGCAGTACTTC	CASRGDPTSYEQYF
TRBV2	many	-	TRBJ2-7	TGTGCCAGCAGCGGCGGTGAGCAGTACTTC	CASSGGEQYF
TRBV4-1	many	-	TRBJ2-7	TGCGCCAGCAGCCAAGAGGCAGGGGCGATATCCTACGAGCAGTACTTC	CASSQEAGAISYEQYF
TRBV4-1	-	-	TRBJ1-1	TGCGCCAGCAGCCCCCCCGTAGCACGGAGGACCACTGAAGCTTTCTTT	CASSPPVARRTTEAFF
TRBV10-3	-	-	TRBJ1-2	TGTGCCATCAGTTCCGGGGGTCGGAATGGCTACACCTTC	CAISSGGRNGYTF
TRBV5-5	few	TRBD1	TRBJ2-6	TGTGCCAGCAGCTTGAGAGTGGGCCAGGGGGCGCCTGGGGCCAACGTCCTGACTTTC	CASSLRVGQGAPGANVLTF
TRBV27	-	-	TRBJ1-1	TGTGCCAGCAGTACCACGGGCACTGAAGCTTTCTTT	CASSTTGTEAFF
TRBV9	-	-	TRBJ1-5	TGTGCCAGCAGCGTAGGAGAAAGGGAGGACTATAGCAATCAGCCCCAGCATTTT	CASSVGEREDYSNQPQHF
TRBV12-3/TRBV12-4	-	-	TRBJ2-3	TGTGCCAGCACCATGGACAGTGGCGAGGATACGCAGTATTTT	CASTMDSGEDTQYF
TRBV10-3	many	TRBD2	TRBJ2-3	TGTGCCATCAGTGAATCGCGGGAGGACACAGATACGCAGTATTTT	CAISESREDTDTQYF
TRBV20-1	few	TRBD1	TRBJ1-4	TGCAGTGCTAGACTACAGGGGAGTAAGAGGGATGAAAAACTGTTTTTT	CSARLQGSKRDEKLFF
TRBV7-8	once	-	TRBJ1-1	TGTGCCAGCAGCCCGAGCGGGCTGCACACTGAAGCTTTCTTT	CASSPSGLHTEAFF
TRBV21-1	-	-	TRBJ2-7	TGTGCCAGCGCCAGGCGAAAGCAGTACTTC	CASARRKQYF
TRBV5-1	-	TRBD1	TRBJ1-2	TGCGCCAGCAGCTTACAGGGGGAAGCAGGCTATGGCTACACCTTC	CASSLQGEAGYGYTF
TRBV5-1	-	TRBD2	TRBJ2-1	TGCGCCAGCAGCTTGGGAAGGACTAGCGGGGGGAATGAGCAGTTCTTC	CASSLGRTSGGNEQFF
TRBV7-3	-	TRBD2	TRBJ2-1	TGTGCCAGCAGCTCCGGGGGGGCCGCCTACAATGAGCAGTTCTTC	CASSSGGAAYNEQFF
TRBV6-1	few	-	TRBJ2-7	TGTGCCAGCAGTCTGACGGGGGAGAACGAGCAGTACTTC	CASSLTGENEQYF
TRBV6-1	-	-	TRBJ2-3	TGTGCCAGCATGGCCGGGACCGCCGGGGCAGATACGCAGTATTTT	CASMAGTAGADTQYF
TRBV29-1	many	TRBD1	TRBJ1-4	TGCAGCGTTGAAGTGGGGACAGGGGGCGAAAAACTGTTTTTT	CSVEVGTGGEKLFF
TRBV12-3/TRBV12-4	-	-	TRBJ2-6	TGTGCCAGCAGTCCCTTGTCGGACTCTGGGGCCAACGTCCTGACTTTC	CASSPLSDSGANVLTF
TRBV9	-	-	TRBJ1-2	TGTGCCAGCAGGAGTTACCTCCCGGCGGGAGGCTACACCTTC	CASRSYLPAGGYTF
TRBV2	-	-	TRBJ1-4	TGTGCCAGCACCTTCGTTGAGGAAAAACTGTTTTTT	CASTFVEEKLFF
TRBV12-5	-	-	TRBJ1-2	TGTGCTAGTGCCGAGGATGTAGGGGGAACTAACTATGGCTACACCTTC	CASAEDVGGTNYGYTF
TRBV18	-	-	TRBJ2-3	TGTGCCAGCTCACTTCGGGCAACCGGAGCAGATACGCAGTATTTT	CASSLRATGADTQYF
TRBV5-1	-	-	TRBJ2-2	TGCGCCAGCGGGTCAGCAACCGGGGAGCTGTTTTTT	CASGSATGELFF
TRBV2	-	-	TRBJ1-2	TGTGCCAGCCTGCCCTCCGGGGGCATCAACTATGGCTACACCTTC	CASLPSGGINYGYTF
TRBV2	-	TRBD1	TRBJ1-5	TGTGCCAGCAGTGTAGGGGACAGGGGTCAGCCCCAGCATTTT	CASSVGDRGQPQHF
TRBV7-9	-	-	TRBJ1-5	TGTGCCAGCAGCCCTACTCGGGACATCGATAGCAATCAGCCCCAGCATTTT	CASSPTRDIDSNQPQHF
TRBV4-2	-	-	TRBJ2-7	TGTGCCAGCAGCCAAGAGAAGGGTTGGGCCTACGAGCAGTACTTC	CASSQEKGWAYEQYF
TRBV3-1	-	TRBD2	TRBJ2-3	TGTGCCAGCAGCCAAGAGACTGGTTGGACTAGCGGGAGGGATACGCAGTATTTT	CASSQETGWTSGRDTQYF
TRBV20-1	-	TRBD2	TRBJ2-5	TGCAGTGCTAGAGTGACTAGCGGGAGGGGTAGGGACACTGAGCAGTACTTC	CSARVTSGRGRDTEQYF
TRBV10-3	few	-	TRBJ2-1	TGTGCCATCCGGGGAGGAGGGGAGCAGTTCTTC	CAIRGGGEQFF
TRBV6-4	few	TRBD2	TRBJ2-1	TGTGCCAGCAGTGACATCGCTAGCGGGCAAGGGAATGAGCAGTTCTTC	CASSDIASGQGNEQFF
TRBV5-1	-	-	TRBJ1-5	TGCGCCAGCAGCTTTGAGGGGAGGAGCAATCAGCCCCAGCATTTT	CASSFEGRSNQPQHF
TRBV20-1	-	-	TRBJ2-7	TGCAGTGTTTTAAGGGTCCAGGACAACGAGCAGTACTTC	CSVLRVQDNEQYF
TRBV7-2	many	-	TRBJ2-4	TGTGCCAGCAGCGCGGACCAGACGAAAAACATTCAGTACTTC	CASSADQTKNIQYF
TRBV25-1	-	-	TRBJ1-4	TGTGCCAGCAGTGAGGGCAGGCTTACAACTAATGAAAAACTGTTTTTT	CASSEGRLTTNEKLFF
TRBV6-1	-	TRBD2	TRBJ2-1	TGTGCCACCACGGCTAGCGGGAGGGCAATATCGGACAATGAGCAGTTCTTC	CATTASGRAISDNEQFF
TRBV29-1	-	-	TRBJ1-1	TGCAGCGTTGCCAGGGGAGAGACTGAAGCTTTCTTT	CSVARGETEAFF
TRBV5-4	few	TRBD1	TRBJ2-1	TGTGCCAGCAGCAAGGGGGCCGGAAGCTCCTACAATGAGCAGTTCTTC	CASSKGAGSSYNEQFF
TRBV20-1	-	TRBD2	TRBJ2-7	TGCAGTGCTAGTCCCCGGGGGGGTCGGAACGAGCAGTACTTC	CSASPRGGRNEQYF
TRBV3-1	-	-	TRBJ1-1	TGTGCCAGCAGCCATTTAACCGGAACCACTGAAGCTTTCTTT	CASSHLTGTTEAFF
TRBV3-1	-	-	TRBJ2-1	TGTGCCAGCAGCCCCACCCCATCCGGGTACAATGAGCAGTTCTTC	CASSPTPSGYNEQFF
TRBV12-3/TRBV12-4	-	-	TRBJ2-3	TGTGCCAGCACCCAAAGCCGACGGCCCACAGATACGCAGTATTTT	CASTQSRRPTDTQYF
TRBV5-1	-	-	TRBJ1-3	TGCGCCAGCAGTCGGGACCGCGTGAGCTCTGGAAACACCATATATTTT	CASSRDRVSSGNTIYF
TRBV5-1	-	TRBD1	TRBJ2-7	TGCGCCAGCGGACAGGGGGTTATACCCTACGAGCAGTACTTC	CASGQGVIPYEQYF
TRBV20-1	few	TRBD1	TRBJ1-1	TGCAGTGCTAGAGAGACCAGGGGGGCGAACACTGAAGCTTTCTTT	CSARETRGANTEAFF
TRBV7-2	-	TRBD1	TRBJ1-4	TGTGCCAGCAGCTTAGGGACAGGGAGGACTGCAACTAATGAAAAACTGTTTTTT	CASSLGTGRTATNEKLFF
TRBV20-1	few	-	TRBJ2-7	TGCAGTGCTAGAGATCCTGTGACTAGCTCCTACGAGCAGTACTTC	CSARDPVTSSYEQYF
TRBV27	-	-	TRBJ1-5	TGTGCCAGCAGTAAAACAGGTCTGGGAAATCAGCCCCAGCATTTT	CASSKTGLGNQPQHF
TRBV6-5	few	TRBD2	TRBJ2-7	TGTGCCAGCAGTCTACTTATTACTAGCGGGAGCCTCTACGAGCAGTACTTC	CASSLLITSGSLYEQYF
TRBV20-1	-	TRBD2	TRBJ2-7	TGCAGTGCTAGGGGGACTAGCGGGATCTACGGGCAGTACTTC	CSARGTSGIYGQYF